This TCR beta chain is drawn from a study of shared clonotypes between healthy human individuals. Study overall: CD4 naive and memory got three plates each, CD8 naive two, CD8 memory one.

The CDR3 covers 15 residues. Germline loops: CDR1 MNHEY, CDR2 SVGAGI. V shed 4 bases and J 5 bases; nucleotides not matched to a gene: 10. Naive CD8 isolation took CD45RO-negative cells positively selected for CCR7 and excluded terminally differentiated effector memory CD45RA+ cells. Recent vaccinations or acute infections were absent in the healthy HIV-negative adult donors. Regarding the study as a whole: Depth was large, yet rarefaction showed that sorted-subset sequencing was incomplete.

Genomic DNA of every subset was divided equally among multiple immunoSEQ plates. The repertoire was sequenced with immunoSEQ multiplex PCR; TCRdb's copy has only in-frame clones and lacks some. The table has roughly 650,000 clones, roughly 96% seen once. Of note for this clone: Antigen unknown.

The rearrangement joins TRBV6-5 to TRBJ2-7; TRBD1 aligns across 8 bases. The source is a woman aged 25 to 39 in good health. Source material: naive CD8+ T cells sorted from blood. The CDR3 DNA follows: TGTGCCAGCAGTTTCCAGACAGGGGAGACGGACGAGCAGTACTTC. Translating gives CASSFQTGETDEQYF.